These 4 T cell receptor beta chains originate from one sample sequenced in a study of spatial heterogeneity in lung cancer. Time point indicated: blood at routine non-recurrence follow-up after resection. Unsorted samples of tumor, nontumor lung or frozen PBMC had their whole RNA sequenced. Each CDR3 protein gets one entry after TCRdb re-called the 5' RACE reads with MiXCR. The repertoire consists of roughly 120,000 distinct CDR3 sequences, with less than 15% occurring once and the leading ten covering approximately 17%. Sample: PBMCs, taken at follow-up. The origin of the receptors is a male donor with early-stage non-small cell lung cancer.

This clonotype was picked up a small number of times. The chain couples TRBV6-5 to TRBJ2-1, with 7 bases that match TRBD2. Germline V lookup: CDR1 MNHEY, CDR2 SVGAGI. The length of the CDR3 is 13 residues. Trimming took 6 bases from V and 8 from J; bases not matched to a gene: 7. In DNA, the CDR3 is TGTGCCAGCAGGGGGACTACGGGCGATGAGCAGTTCTTC. Its protein is CASRGTTGDEQFF.

This clonotype has ten or more counts. The chain combines TRBV7-2 with TRBJ2-1; 8 nucleotides match TRBD2. Unmatched junction bases numbered 2, after V lost 2 bases and J lost 2 bases. Germline V gene lookup returns CDR1 SGHTA and CDR2 FQGNSA. CDR3 length equals 15 residues. CDR3 in amino acids: CASSLSGGAYNEQFF. The DNA for the CDR3 is TGTGCCAGCAGCTTAAGCGGGGGCGCCTACAATGAGCAGTTCTTC. Variable domain in full (rest from reference TRBV7-2 and TRBJ2-1): GAGVSQSPSNKVTEKGKDVELRCDPISGHTALYWYRQSLGQGLEFLIYFQGNSAPDKSGLPSDRFSAERTGGSVSTLTIQRTQQEDSAVYLCASSLSGGAYNEQFFGPGTRLTVL.

This clonotype has just a few counts. V usage is TRBV20-1 and J usage is TRBJ2-3; D is perhaps TRBD1 (5 bases). This CDR3 comprises 13 residues. The germline V gene encodes CDR1 DFQATT and CDR2 SNEGSKA (reference sequence). V lost 6 bases and J 3 bases, leaving 13 bases between the germline ends. CDR3 in amino acids: CSAEVSGTDTQYF. The CDR3 region has the DNA TGCAGTGCCGAAGTGTCAGGGACAGATACGCAGTATTTT.

This chain joins TRBV7-2 and TRBJ2-3; 7 bases line up with TRBD2. From germline, CDR1 is SGHTA and CDR2 FQGNSA. CDR3 length equals 15 residues. V lost 0 bases to trimming and J lost 2 bases; unmatched junction nucleotides: 2. CDR3 DNA: TGTGCCAGCAGCTTAGCAGCGGGGAACACAGATACGCAGTATTTT. Translated, it gives CASSLAAGNTDTQYF. Using reference TRBV7-2 and TRBJ2-3 for the parts outside the CDR3, the full variable domain is GAGVSQSPSNKVTEKGKDVELRCDPISGHTALYWYRQSLGQGLEFLIYFQGNSAPDKSGLPSDRFSAERTGGSVSTLTIQRTQQEDSAVYLCASSLAAGNTDTQYFGPGTRLTVL.